A selection of T cell receptor beta chains follows, all from one sample in a study of cytomegalovirus exposure and HLA in healthy donors. Some clones are missing from TCRdb's copy, which holds only in-frame ones; the method was immunoSEQ multiplex PCR. The sample gives 40,000 to 50,000 clones, approximately 65% of which show up once; roughly 6.5% is in the top ten. Sequences were obtained from PBMCs. The receptors here all came from a man between 25 and 39 years old in good health and CMV-seronegative. Both conserved end residues are trimmed from each CDR3. Fields, in order: V gene, clone size, J gene, CDR3 length, CDR3 protein. Clone sizes are given selectively: once, few, many, or a class where the clone is expanded.

v_gene: TRBV6-1
abundance: NA
j_gene: TRBJ1-2
len: 11
CDR3aa: ASRTGQLYGYT

v_gene: TRBV5-1
abundance: NA
j_gene: TRBJ2-7
len: 12
CDR3aa: ASSPSYGGYEQY

v_gene: TRBV15
abundance: few
j_gene: TRBJ1-2
len: 13
CDR3aa: ATSPDRGRSYGYT

v_gene: TRBV18
abundance: NA
j_gene: TRBJ1-4
len: 13
CDR3aa: ASSENSATNEKLF

v_gene: TRBV5-5
abundance: NA
j_gene: TRBJ1-5
len: 16
CDR3aa: ASSLDADRAYSNQPQH

v_gene: TRBV6-6
abundance: NA
j_gene: TRBJ2-5
len: 12
CDR3aa: ASSPRAGQETQY

v_gene: TRBV19
abundance: NA
j_gene: TRBJ2-1
len: 13
CDR3aa: ASSMSRSSYNEQF

v_gene: TRBV11-3
abundance: few
j_gene: TRBJ2-2
len: 14
CDR3aa: ASTSHRTANTGELF

v_gene: TRBV9
abundance: NA
j_gene: TRBJ2-7
len: 13
CDR3aa: ASSVEGAISTEQY

v_gene: TRBV18
abundance: few
j_gene: TRBJ1-1
len: 11
CDR3aa: ASSPSLYSEAF

v_gene: TRBV5-4
abundance: few
j_gene: TRBJ2-3
len: 14
CDR3aa: ASSLAYRGSADTQY

v_gene: TRBV10-2
abundance: NA
j_gene: TRBJ2-3
len: 11
CDR3aa: ASRDLGRGTQY

v_gene: TRBV5-6
abundance: NA
j_gene: TRBJ2-7
len: 12
CDR3aa: ASSLDAWAREQY

v_gene: TRBV6-5
abundance: NA
j_gene: TRBJ1-5
len: 12
CDR3aa: ASSSGQPNQPQH

v_gene: TRBV4-1
abundance: NA
j_gene: TRBJ2-7
len: 14
CDR3aa: ASSQGVTSATYEQY

v_gene: TRBV5-1
abundance: once
j_gene: TRBJ2-7
len: 13
CDR3aa: ASSSPGQEGYEQY